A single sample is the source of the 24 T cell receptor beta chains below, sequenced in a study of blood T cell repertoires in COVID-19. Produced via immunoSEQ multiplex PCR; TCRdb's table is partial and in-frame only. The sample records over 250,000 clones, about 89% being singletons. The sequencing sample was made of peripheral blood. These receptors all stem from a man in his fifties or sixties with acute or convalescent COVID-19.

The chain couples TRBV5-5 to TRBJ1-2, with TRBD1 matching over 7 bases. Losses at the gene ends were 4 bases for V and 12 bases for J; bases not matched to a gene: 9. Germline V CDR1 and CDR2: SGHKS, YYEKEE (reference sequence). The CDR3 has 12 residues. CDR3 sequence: CASSPTGKVHTF. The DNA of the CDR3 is TGTGCCAGCAGCCCGACAGGGAAAGTCCACACCTTC.

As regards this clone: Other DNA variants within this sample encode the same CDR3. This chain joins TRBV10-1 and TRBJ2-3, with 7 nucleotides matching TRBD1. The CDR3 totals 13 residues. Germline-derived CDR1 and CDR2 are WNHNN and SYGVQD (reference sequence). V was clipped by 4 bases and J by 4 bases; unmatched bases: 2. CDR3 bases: TGCGCCAGCAGTGGACAGGGTCCAGATACGCAGTATTTT. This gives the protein CASSGQGPDTQYF.

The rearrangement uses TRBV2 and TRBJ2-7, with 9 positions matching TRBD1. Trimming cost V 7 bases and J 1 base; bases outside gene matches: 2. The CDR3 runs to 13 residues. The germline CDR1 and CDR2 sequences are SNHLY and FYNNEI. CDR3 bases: TGTGCCAGCACCGGACAGGGGTCCTACGAGCAGTACTTC. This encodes CASTGQGSYEQYF.

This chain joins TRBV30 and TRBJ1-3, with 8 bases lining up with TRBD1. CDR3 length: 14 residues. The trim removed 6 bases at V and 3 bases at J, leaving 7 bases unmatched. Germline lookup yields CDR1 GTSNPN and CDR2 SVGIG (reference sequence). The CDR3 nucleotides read TGTGCCTGTTCAGGGGGCGCAGTTGGAAACACCATATATTTT. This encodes CACSGGAVGNTIYF.

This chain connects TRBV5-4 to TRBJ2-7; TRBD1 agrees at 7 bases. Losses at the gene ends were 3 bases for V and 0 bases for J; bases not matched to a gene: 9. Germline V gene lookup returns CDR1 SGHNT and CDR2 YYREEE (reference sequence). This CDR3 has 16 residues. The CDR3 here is CASSSPDRALSYEQYF. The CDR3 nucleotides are TGTGCCAGCAGCTCCCCCGACAGGGCGCTCTCCTACGAGCAGTACTTC.

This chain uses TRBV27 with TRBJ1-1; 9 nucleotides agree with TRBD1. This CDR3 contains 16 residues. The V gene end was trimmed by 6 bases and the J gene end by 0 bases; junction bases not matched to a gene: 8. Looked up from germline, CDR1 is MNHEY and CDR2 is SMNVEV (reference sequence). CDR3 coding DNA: TGTGCCAGCAGCCCTAGGACAGGGGCTATGAACACTGAAGCTTTCTTT. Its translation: CASSPRTGAMNTEAFF.

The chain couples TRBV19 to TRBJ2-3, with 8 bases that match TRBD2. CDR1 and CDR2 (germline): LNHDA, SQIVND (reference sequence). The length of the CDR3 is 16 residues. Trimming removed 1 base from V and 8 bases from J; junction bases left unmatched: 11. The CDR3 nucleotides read TGTGCCAGTAGTATAGTCCAGCGGGGGCCCGGAGGTACGCAGTATTTT. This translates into CASSIVQRGPGGTQYF.

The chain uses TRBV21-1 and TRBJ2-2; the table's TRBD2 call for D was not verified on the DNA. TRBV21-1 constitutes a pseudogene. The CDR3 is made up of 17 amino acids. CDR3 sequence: CASSKTRLAENTGELFF. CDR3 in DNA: TGTGCCAGCAGCAAAACGCGGCTAGCTGAAAACACCGGGGAGCTGTTTTTT.

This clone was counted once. CDR3 bases: TGTGCCAGCAGCCCCGAAGGGGGGGAGAACACTGAAGCTTTCTTT. Amino acid sequence: CASSPEGGENTEAFF. The gene calls are TRBV4-2 and TRBJ1-1; D is possibly TRBD1 (6 bases). The V end lost 4 bases, the J end lost 1 base, and 13 bases lay between the germline ends. The CDR3 length is 15 residues. The germline V gene encodes CDR1 LGHNA and CDR2 YNFKEQ.

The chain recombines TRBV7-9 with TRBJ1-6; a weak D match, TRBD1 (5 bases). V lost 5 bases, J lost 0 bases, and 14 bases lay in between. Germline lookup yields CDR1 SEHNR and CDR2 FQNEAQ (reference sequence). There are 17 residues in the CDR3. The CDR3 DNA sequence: TGTGCCAGCAGCCCTCCAGGGAGGAGCTCCTATAATTCACCCCTCCACTTT. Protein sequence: CASSPPGRSSYNSPLHF. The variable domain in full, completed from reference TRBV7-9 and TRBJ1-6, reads DTGVSQNPRHKITKRGQNVTFRCDPISEHNRLYWYRQTLGQGPEFLTYFQNEAQLEKSRLLSDRFSAERPKGSFSTLEIQRTEQGDSAMYLCASSPPGRSSYNSPLHFGNGTRLTVT.

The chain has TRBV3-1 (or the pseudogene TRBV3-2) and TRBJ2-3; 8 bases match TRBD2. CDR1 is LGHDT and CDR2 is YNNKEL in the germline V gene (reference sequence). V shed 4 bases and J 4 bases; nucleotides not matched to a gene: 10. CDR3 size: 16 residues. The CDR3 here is CASSPREVAGSDTQYF. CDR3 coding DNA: TGTGCCAGCAGCCCCCGGGAGGTAGCGGGGTCAGATACGCAGTATTTT.

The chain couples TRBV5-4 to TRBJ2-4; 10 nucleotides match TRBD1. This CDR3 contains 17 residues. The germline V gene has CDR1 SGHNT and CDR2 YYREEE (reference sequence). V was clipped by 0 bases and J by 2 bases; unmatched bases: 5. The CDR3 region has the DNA TGTGCCAGCAGCTTGGCGGGACAGGGGTTAACCAAAAACATTCAGTACTTC. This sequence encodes CASSLAGQGLTKNIQYF.

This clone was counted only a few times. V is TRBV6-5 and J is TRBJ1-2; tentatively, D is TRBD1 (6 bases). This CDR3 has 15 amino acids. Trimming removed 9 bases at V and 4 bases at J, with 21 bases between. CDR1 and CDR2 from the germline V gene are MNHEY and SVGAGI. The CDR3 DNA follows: TGTGCCAGTGGGGAGGGGGGGGCCATCCCCTATGGCTACACCTTC. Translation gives CASGEGGAIPYGYTF.

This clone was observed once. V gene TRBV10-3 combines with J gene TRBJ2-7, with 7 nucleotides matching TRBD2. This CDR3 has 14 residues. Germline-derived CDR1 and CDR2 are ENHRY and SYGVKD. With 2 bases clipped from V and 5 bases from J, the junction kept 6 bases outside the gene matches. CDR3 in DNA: TGTGCCATCAGTGAGGGGGAGGGGCCCCACGAGCAGTACTTC. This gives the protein CAISEGEGPHEQYF.

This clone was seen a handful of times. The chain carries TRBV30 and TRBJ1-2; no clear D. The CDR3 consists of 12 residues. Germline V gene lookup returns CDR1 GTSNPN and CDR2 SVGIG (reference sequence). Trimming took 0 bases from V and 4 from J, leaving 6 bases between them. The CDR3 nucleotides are TGTGCCTGGAGTGTACTTGGCTATGGCTACACCTTC. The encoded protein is CAWSVLGYGYTF. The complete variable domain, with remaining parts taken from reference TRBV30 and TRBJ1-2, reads SQTIHQWPATLVQPVGSPLSLECTVEGTSNPNLYWYRQAAGRGLQLLFYSVGIGQISSEVPQNLSASRPQDRQFILSSKKLLLSDSGFYLCAWSVLGYGYTFGSGTRLTVV.

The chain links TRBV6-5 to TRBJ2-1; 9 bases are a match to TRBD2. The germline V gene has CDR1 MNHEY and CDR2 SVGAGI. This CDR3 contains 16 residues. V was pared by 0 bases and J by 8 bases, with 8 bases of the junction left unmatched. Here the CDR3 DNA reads TGTGCCAGCAGTTACTCTAGCGGGGGAAGGGTGTATGAGCAGTTCTTC. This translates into CASSYSSGGRVYEQFF.

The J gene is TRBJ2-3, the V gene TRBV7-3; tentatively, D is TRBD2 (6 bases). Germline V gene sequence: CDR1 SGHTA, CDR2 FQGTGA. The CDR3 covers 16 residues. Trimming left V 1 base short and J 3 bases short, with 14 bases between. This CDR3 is CASSLMGVAGTDTQYF. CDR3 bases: TGTGCCAGCAGCTTAATGGGGGTCGCGGGAACAGATACGCAGTATTTT. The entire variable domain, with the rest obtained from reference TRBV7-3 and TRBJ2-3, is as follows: GAGVSQTPSNKVTEKGKYVELRCDPISGHTALYWYRQSLGQGPEFLIYFQGTGAADDSGLPNDRFFAVRPEGSVSTLKIQRTERGDSAVYLCASSLMGVAGTDTQYFGPGTRLTVL.

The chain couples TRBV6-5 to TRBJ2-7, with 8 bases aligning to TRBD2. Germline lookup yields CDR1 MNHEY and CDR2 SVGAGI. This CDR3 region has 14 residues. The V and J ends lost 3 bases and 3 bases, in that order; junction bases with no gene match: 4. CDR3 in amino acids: CASSYGTRSYEQYF. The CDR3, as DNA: TGTGCCAGCAGTTATGGGACTAGAAGCTACGAGCAGTACTTC.

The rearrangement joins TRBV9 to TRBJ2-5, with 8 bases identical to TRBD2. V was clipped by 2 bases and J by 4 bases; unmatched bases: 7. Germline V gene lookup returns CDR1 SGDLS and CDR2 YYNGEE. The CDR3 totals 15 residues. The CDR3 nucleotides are TGTGCCAGCAGCGTTGGGCGGGGGGAGGCAGAGACCCAGTACTTC. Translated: CASSVGRGEAETQYF.

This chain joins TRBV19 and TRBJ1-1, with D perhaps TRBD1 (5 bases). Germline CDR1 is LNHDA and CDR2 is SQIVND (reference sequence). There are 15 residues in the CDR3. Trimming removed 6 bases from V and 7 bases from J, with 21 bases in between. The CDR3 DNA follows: TGTGCCAGTAGCTCCGGGGGTGTCAGCCAAGTTGAAGCTTTCTTT. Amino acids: CASSSGGVSQVEAFF.

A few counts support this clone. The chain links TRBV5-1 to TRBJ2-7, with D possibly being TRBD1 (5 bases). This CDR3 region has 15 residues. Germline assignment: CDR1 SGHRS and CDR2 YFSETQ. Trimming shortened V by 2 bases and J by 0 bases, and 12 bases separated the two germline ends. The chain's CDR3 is CASSFSGKVSYEQYF. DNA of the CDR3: TGCGCCAGCAGCTTTTCAGGGAAGGTCTCCTACGAGCAGTACTTC.

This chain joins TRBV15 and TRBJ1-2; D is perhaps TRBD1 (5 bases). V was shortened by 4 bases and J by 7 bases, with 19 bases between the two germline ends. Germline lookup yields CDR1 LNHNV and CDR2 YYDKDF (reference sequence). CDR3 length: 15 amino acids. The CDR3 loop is CATSIEVGREGGYTF. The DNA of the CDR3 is TGTGCCACCAGCATAGAGGTGGGCAGGGAGGGTGGCTACACCTTC.

DNA of the CDR3: TGCGCCAGCAGCCCCCCACTCGGCGAGCAGTACTTC. Translated: CASSPPLGEQYF. The chain joins TRBV4-1 to TRBJ2-7, with D unresolved. The germline V and J ends were trimmed by 4 bases and 6 bases, with 10 bases remaining between them. The CDR3 is made up of 12 amino acids. Germline V gene data show CDR1 as MGHRA and CDR2 as YSYEKL.

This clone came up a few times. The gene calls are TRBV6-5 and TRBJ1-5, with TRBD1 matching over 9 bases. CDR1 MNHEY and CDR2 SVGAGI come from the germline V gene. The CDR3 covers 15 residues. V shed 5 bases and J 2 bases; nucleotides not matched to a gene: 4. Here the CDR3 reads CASSPRQGGNQPQHF. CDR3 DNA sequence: TGTGCCAGCAGTCCGAGACAGGGGGGCAATCAGCCCCAGCATTTT.